This entry lists 22 T cell receptor beta chains sequenced from one sample in a study of untreated major depressive disorder (dated by TCRdb to 2017 to 2018). Overall results and qualifications from the work: In CD4+ T cells, sequencing confirmed that depressed patients used TRBV05-01 (Vbeta 5.1) more than controls did, with a one-tailed test giving p = 0.040.

These receptors' targets are unknown. The library was generated by the immunoSEQ multiplex PCR assay. In its TCRdb copy, this immuneACCESS table keeps in-frame sequences only and misses some clones. Where compared with another copy, unresolved V genes explain less than half of these, and the others have no known cause. For this sample the table gives about 25,000 clones, of which about 91% were detected only once. The top ten constitute around 0.7% of the sample. Source material: CD4+ T cells from PBMCs. These receptors all stem from a woman in her thirties with major depressive disorder.

Only a few counts were recorded for this clone. This rearrangement joins TRBV2 to TRBJ2-7; D ambiguous. This CDR3 is 14 amino acids long. V lost 1 base and J 3 bases, leaving 10 bases between the germline ends. The germline V gene has CDR1 SNHLY and CDR2 FYNNEI. The CDR3 nucleotides read TGTGCCAGCAGTGAAGGTACTCCCGGCTACGAGCAGTACTTC. The encoded protein is CASSEGTPGYEQYF.

The chain recombines TRBV5-6 with TRBJ1-2; D is possibly TRBD1 (5 bases). V was cut by 0 bases and J by 8 bases, with 11 bases left in between. Germline loops: CDR1 SGHDT, CDR2 YYEEEE. The CDR3 is made up of 13 amino acids. CDR3 amino acids: CASSLAGGDGYTF. The CDR3 DNA follows: TGTGCCAGCAGCTTGGCGGGAGGGGACGGCTACACCTTC.

This rearrangement joins TRBV7-9 to TRBJ2-1; 7 positions agree with TRBD2. This CDR3 spans 17 amino acids. In germline, CDR1 is SEHNR, CDR2 FQNEAQ (reference sequence). V lost 4 bases and J lost 0; bases outside the gene matches: 9. In DNA form, the CDR3 reads TGTGCCAGCAGCTCCCGTAGCGGGTCAAGCTCCTACAATGAGCAGTTCTTC. Translating it yields CASSSRSGSSSYNEQFF.

V usage is TRBV2 and J usage is TRBJ2-1, with 9 bases aligning to TRBD1. The CDR3 has 19 amino acids. The J segment lost 7 bases and the V segment lost 5 bases, leaving 21 bases of the junction unmatched. CDR1 and CDR2 (germline): SNHLY, FYNNEI. In DNA form, the CDR3 reads TGTGCCAGCAGTCCACCTCCGGGACAGGGAGGATTGGTAAAGAATGAGCAGTTCTTC. It translates to CASSPPPGQGGLVKNEQFF.

The genes are TRBV5-1 and TRBJ2-4; D is unclear. V lost 2 bases, J lost 0 bases, and 9 bases lay in between. The CDR3 runs to 15 residues. CDR1 and CDR2 from the germline V gene are SGHRS and YFSETQ. For the CDR3, the DNA is TGCGCCAGCAGCTTCTCGACTTTAGCCAAAAACATTCAGTACTTC. This codes for CASSFSTLAKNIQYF.

The count of this clone is one. The rearrangement uses TRBV5-4 and TRBJ2-7, with D hard to call. This CDR3 is built from 15 residues. Germline V gene sequence: CDR1 SGHNT, CDR2 YYREEE (reference sequence). V was trimmed by 0 bases and J by 4 bases, leaving 14 bases between them. This chain's CDR3 is CASSLVGITPYEQYF. The CDR3 region has the DNA TGTGCCAGCAGCTTGGTGGGGATAACGCCATACGAGCAGTACTTC.

The chain carries TRBV7-9 and TRBJ1-1; the D gene is possibly TRBD1 (5 bases). The V end was cut by 4 bases, the J end by 1 base, with 16 bases between. CDR3 length: 16 amino acids. Germline loops: CDR1 SEHNR, CDR2 FQNEAQ (reference sequence). CDR3 in DNA: TGTGCCAGCAGCTCGTCCGGGACGGAATCGAACACTGAAGCTTTCTTT. It is translated as CASSSSGTESNTEAFF.

V gene TRBV2 combines with J gene TRBJ1-3, with unresolved D. This CDR3 contains 12 residues. V lost 6 bases and J lost 4, with 7 bases in between. CDR1 is SNHLY and CDR2 is FYNNEI in the germline V gene. CDR3 sequence reads: CASSVQGNTIYF. CDR3 sequence (DNA): TGTGCCAGCAGCGTACAAGGAAACACCATATATTTT.

The V and J genes are TRBV5-1 and TRBJ2-5, with TRBD1 matching 7 bases. V lost 9 bases and J lost 5; bases outside the gene matches: 10. The CDR3 spans 13 residues. Germline V lookup: CDR1 SGHRS, CDR2 YFSETQ. CDR3 loop: CATRQGTEETQYF. The CDR3 bases are TGCGCCACCAGACAGGGTACGGAGGAGACCCAGTACTTC.

The chain has TRBV15 and TRBJ2-1, with a weak D call TRBD2 (6 bases). This CDR3 has 15 amino acids. Germline V gene sequence: CDR1 LNHNV, CDR2 YYDKDF (reference sequence). V dropped 6 bases and J dropped 5 bases, with 17 bases sitting between them. CDR3 region: CATRPGLRRNNEQFF. Here the CDR3 DNA reads TGTGCCACCAGACCGGGACTCCGTCGGAACAATGAGCAGTTCTTC. The complete variable domain, with remaining parts taken from reference TRBV15 and TRBJ2-1, reads DAMVIQNPRYQVTQFGKPVTLSCSQTLNHNVMYWYQQKSSQAPKLLFHYYDKDFNNEADTPDNFQSRRPNTSFCFLDIRSPGLGDTAMYLCATRPGLRRNNEQFFGPGTRLTVL.

This chain connects TRBV20-1 to TRBJ1-4, with unresolved D. Between the trimmed V and J ends, which lost 8 bases and 0 bases, there was a span of 4 bases. CDR3 length equals 11 residues. The germline gives CDR1 DFQATT, CDR2 SNEGSKA (reference sequence). The CDR3 spells CSWSTNEKLFF. The CDR3 nucleotides read TGCAGTTGGTCAACTAATGAAAAACTGTTTTTT.

The genes are TRBV25-1 and TRBJ1-2, with D perhaps matching TRBD1 (5 bases). The CDR3 has 16 amino acids. Trimming removed 3 bases at V and 4 bases at J, with 18 bases between. The germline CDR1 and CDR2 sequences are MGHDK and SYGVNS. The CDR3 reads CASSEGPEGATYGYTF. The CDR3 DNA reads as TGTGCCAGCAGTGAGGGACCTGAAGGGGCCACCTATGGCTACACCTTC.

This chain links TRBV2 with TRBJ1-2; a possible D gene is TRBD1 (5 bases). Trimming cost V 6 bases and J 0 bases, with 8 bases left between them. This CDR3 contains 13 residues. CDR1 is SNHLY, CDR2 FYNNEI, per germline. The CDR3, as DNA: TGTGCCAGCAGGGACACCCCTAACTATGGCTACACCTTC. Translating gives CASRDTPNYGYTF.

The rearrangement joins TRBV7-2 to TRBJ2-2; D is perhaps TRBD2 (6 bases). Germline V lookup: CDR1 SGHTA, CDR2 FQGNSA. Trimming stripped 5 bases from V and 8 bases from J, with 15 bases between. The CDR3 has 14 residues. The CDR3 loop is CASSPRRGIGELFF. CDR3 coding DNA: TGTGCCAGCAGCCCCCGCCGCGGGATTGGGGAGCTGTTTTTT.

CDR3 bases: TGCGCCAGCAGCCAAGAACATGGTTTTGAGCAGTACTTC. Its protein is CASSQEHGFEQYF. The chain employs TRBV4-1 and TRBJ2-7; no clear D. Germline V gene sequence: CDR1 MGHRA, CDR2 YSYEKL. CDR3 length: 13 amino acids. With 0 bases removed from V and 7 bases from J, the gap between germline ends came to 10 bases.

The genes are TRBV27 and TRBJ2-7; D not resolved. Germline-derived CDR1 and CDR2 are MNHEY and SMNVEV (reference sequence). This CDR3 contains 14 residues. The V end lost 2 bases, the J end lost 2 bases, and 10 bases lay between the germline ends. DNA of the CDR3: TGTGCCAGCAGTTTAATGGTGGGTACCTACGAGCAGTACTTC. Translating gives CASSLMVGTYEQYF.

The CDR3: CASSQKNGLETQYF. CDR3 sequence (DNA): TGTGCCAGCAGCCAAAAAAACGGTTTGGAGACCCAGTACTTC. The V call is TRBV5-4, the J call TRBJ2-5, with D unclear. Trimming removed 4 bases at V and 5 bases at J, with 15 bases between. Germline V CDR1 and CDR2: SGHNT, YYREEE (reference sequence). This CDR3 comprises 14 residues.

This chain uses TRBV29-1 with TRBJ2-2; the D is unclear. This CDR3 region has 13 residues. Trimming left V 7 bases short and J 4 bases short, with 13 bases between. CDR1 and CDR2 (germline): SQVTM, ANQGSEA. The CDR3 sequence: CSASRIGTGELFF. DNA of the CDR3: TGCAGCGCCTCCCGGATTGGCACCGGGGAGCTGTTTTTT.

This chain uses TRBV19 with TRBJ1-3; unclear D gene. CDR1 is LNHDA and CDR2 is SQIVND in the germline V gene (reference sequence). Trimming took off 6 bases at V and 0 bases at J, with 9 bases between the two ends. This CDR3 is 14 amino acids long. CDR3: CASSPWSSGNTIYF. CDR3 bases: TGTGCCAGTAGCCCATGGAGCTCTGGAAACACCATATATTTT.

The CDR3 spells CASHSSGYPYEQYF. The CDR3 nucleotides read TGTGCCAGCCATTCTAGCGGCTATCCCTACGAGCAGTACTTC. V is TRBV18 and J is TRBJ2-7, with TRBD2 identical over 7 bases. V shed 8 bases and J 2 bases; nucleotides not matched to a gene: 9. Looked up from germline, CDR1 is KGHSH and CDR2 is LQKENI. The CDR3 contains 14 residues.

This chain joins TRBV7-3 and TRBJ2-2, with D possibly being TRBD2 (5 bases). Between the trimmed V and J ends, which lost 3 bases and 4 bases, there was a span of 15 bases. CDR3 length equals 16 residues. Germline V gene lookup returns CDR1 SGHTA and CDR2 FQGTGA. The CDR3 DNA reads as TGTGCCAGCAGCTTGATGGCTAGCCTGAGCACCGGGGAGCTGTTTTTT. This sequence encodes CASSLMASLSTGELFF.

The CDR3 is CASSHDRGRGYTF. The CDR3 DNA reads as TGTGCCAGCAGCCACGACAGGGGGCGGGGCTACACCTTC. This chain links TRBV7-8 with TRBJ1-2, with 10 bases identical to TRBD1. Germline V gene data show CDR1 as SGHVS and CDR2 as FQNEAQ. The ends lost 5 bases at V and 8 bases at J; junction bases unmatched: 5. This CDR3 comprises 13 residues.